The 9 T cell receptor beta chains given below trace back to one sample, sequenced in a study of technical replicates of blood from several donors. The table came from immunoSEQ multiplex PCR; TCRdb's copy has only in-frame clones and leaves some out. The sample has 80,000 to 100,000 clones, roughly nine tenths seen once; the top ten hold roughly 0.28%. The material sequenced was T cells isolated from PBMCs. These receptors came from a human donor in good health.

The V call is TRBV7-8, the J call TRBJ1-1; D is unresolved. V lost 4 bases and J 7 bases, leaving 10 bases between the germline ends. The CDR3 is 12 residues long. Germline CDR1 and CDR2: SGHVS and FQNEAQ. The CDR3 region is CASSSRRGEAFF. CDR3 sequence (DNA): TGTGCCAGCAGCTCACGGCGGGGTGAAGCTTTCTTT. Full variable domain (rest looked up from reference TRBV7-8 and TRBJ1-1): GAGVSQSPRYKVAKRGQDVALRCDPISGHVSLFWYQQALGQGPEFLTYFQNEAQLDKSGLPSDRFFAERPEGSVSTLKIQRTQQEDSAVYLCASSSRRGEAFFGQGTRLTVV.

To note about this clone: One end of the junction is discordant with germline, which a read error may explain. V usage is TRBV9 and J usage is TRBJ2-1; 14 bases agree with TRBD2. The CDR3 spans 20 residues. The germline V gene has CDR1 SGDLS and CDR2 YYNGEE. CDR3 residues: CASSGSTWTSGRSSYNGQFF. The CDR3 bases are TGTGCCAGCAGCGGTTCGACCTGGACTAGCGGGAGGAGCTCCTACAATGGGCAGTTCTTC.

The CDR3, as DNA: TGTGCCGCAAGGAGGCAGGGGAATGAAAAACTGTTTTTT. As protein: CAARRQGNEKLFF. The J gene is TRBJ1-4, the V gene TRBV6-1, with a possible D match to TRBD1 (6 bases). The CDR3 covers 13 residues. CDR1 MNHNS and CDR2 SASEGT come from the germline V gene. V was pared by 11 bases and J by 5 bases, with 15 bases between.

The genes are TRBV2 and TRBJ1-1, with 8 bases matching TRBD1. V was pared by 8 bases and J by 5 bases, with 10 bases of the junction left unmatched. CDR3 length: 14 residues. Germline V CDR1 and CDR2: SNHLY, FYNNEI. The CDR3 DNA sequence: TGTGCCAGCGTACCTGCAGGGGGCCGGACTGAAGCTTTCTTT. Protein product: CASVPAGGRTEAFF.

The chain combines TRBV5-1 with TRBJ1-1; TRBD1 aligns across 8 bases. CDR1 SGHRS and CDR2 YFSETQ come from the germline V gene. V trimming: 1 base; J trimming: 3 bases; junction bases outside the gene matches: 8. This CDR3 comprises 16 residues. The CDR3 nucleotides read TGCGCCAGCAGCTTGACCGGGGCAGGGGGCCACACTGAAGCTTTCTTT. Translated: CASSLTGAGGHTEAFF.

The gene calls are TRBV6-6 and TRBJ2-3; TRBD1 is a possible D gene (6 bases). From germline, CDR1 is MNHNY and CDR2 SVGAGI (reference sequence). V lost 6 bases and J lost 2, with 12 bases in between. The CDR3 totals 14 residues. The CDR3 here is CASSSMGATDTQYF. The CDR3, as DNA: TGTGCCAGCAGCTCCATGGGGGCCACAGATACGCAGTATTTT.

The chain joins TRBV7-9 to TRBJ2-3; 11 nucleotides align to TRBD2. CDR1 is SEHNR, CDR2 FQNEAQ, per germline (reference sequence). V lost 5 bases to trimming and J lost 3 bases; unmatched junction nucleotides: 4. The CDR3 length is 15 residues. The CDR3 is CASSILAGGTDTQYF. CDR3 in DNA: TGTGCCAGCAGCATCTTAGCGGGGGGGACAGATACGCAGTATTTT.

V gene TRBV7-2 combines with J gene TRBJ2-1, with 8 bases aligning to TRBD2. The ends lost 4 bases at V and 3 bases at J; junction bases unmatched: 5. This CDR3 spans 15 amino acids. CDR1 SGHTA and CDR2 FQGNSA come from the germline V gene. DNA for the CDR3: TGTGCCAGCAGCTCCATAGCGGGGTTCTACAATGAGCAGTTCTTC. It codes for CASSSIAGFYNEQFF. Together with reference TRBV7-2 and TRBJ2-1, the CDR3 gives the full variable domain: GAGVSQSPSNKVTEKGKDVELRCDPISGHTALYWYRQSLGQGLEFLIYFQGNSAPDKSGLPSDRFSAERTGGSVSTLTIQRTQQEDSAVYLCASSSIAGFYNEQFFGPGTRLTVL.

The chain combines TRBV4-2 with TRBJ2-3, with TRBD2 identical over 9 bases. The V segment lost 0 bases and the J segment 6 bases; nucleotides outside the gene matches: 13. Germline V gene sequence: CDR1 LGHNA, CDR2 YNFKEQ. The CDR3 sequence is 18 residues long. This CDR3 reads CASSQDPTSGRSGDTQYF. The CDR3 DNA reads TGTGCCAGCAGCCAAGACCCTACGAGCGGGAGGTCCGGGGATACGCAGTATTTT.